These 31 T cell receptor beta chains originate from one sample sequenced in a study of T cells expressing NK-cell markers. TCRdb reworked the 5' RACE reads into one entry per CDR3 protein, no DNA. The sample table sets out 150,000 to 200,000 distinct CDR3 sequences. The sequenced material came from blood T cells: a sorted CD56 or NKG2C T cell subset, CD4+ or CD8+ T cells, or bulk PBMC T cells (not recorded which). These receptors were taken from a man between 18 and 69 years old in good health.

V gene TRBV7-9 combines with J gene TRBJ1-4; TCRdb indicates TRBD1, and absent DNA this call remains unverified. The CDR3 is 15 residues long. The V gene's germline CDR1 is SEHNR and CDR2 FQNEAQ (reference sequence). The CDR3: CASSLVLGDVEKLFF.

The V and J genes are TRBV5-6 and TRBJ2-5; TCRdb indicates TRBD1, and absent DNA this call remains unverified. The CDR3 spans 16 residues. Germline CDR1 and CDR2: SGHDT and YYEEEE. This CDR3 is CASRTFRDRVQETQYF.

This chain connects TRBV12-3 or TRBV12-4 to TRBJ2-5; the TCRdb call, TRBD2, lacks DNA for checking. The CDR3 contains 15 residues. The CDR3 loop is CASSLIQGGRETQYF.

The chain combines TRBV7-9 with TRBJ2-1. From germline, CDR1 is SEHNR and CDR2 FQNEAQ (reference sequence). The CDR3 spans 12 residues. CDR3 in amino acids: CASSVSGNEQFF.

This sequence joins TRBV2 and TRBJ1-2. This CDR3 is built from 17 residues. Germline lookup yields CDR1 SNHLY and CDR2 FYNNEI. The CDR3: CASSEAREGFSHYGYTF.

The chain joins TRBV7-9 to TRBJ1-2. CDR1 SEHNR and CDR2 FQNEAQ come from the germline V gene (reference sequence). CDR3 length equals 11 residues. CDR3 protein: CASQEDYGYTF.

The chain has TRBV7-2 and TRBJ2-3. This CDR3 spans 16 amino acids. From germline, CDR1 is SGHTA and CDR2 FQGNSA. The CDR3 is CASSLRLAASTDTQYF.

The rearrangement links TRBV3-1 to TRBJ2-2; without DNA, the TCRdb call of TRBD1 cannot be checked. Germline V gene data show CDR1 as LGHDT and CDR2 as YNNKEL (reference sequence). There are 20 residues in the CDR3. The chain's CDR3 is CASSQDLPAVDRASAGELFF.

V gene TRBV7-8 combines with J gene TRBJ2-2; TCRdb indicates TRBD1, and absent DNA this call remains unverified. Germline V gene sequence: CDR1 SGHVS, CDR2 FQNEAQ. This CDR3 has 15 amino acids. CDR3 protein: CASSLAIRGTGELFF. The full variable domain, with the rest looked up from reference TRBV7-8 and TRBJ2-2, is GAGVSQSPRYKVAKRGQDVALRCDPISGHVSLFWYQQALGQGPEFLTYFQNEAQLDKSGLPSDRFFAERPEGSVSTLKIQRTQQEDSAVYLCASSLAIRGTGELFFGEGSRLTVL.

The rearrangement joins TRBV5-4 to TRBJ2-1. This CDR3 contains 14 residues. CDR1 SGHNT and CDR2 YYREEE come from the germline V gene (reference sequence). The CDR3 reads CASSLRGSYNEQFF.

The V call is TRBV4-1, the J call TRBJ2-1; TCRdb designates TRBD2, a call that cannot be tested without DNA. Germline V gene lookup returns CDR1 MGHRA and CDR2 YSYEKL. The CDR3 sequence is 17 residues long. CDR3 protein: CASSQGAGDYNYNEQFF.

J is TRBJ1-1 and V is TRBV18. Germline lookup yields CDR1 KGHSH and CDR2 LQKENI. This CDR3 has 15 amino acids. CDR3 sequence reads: CASSPLALITRTAFF. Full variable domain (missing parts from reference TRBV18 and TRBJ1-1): NAGVMQNPRHLVRRRGQEARLRCSPMKGHSHVYWYRQLPEEGLKFMVYLQKENIIDESGMPKERFSAEFPKEGPSILRIQQVVRGDSAAYFCASSPLALITRTAFFGQGTRLTVV.

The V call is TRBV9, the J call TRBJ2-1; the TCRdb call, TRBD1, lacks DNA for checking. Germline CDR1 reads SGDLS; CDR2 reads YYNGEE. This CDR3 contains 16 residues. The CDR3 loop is CASSLSPGQGVVEQFF.

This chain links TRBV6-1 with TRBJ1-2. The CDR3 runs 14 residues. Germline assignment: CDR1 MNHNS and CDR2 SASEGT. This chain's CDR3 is CASSEEVVSYGYTF.

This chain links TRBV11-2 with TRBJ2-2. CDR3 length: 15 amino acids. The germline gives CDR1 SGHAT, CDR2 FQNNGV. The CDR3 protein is CASSPGGTNTGELFF.

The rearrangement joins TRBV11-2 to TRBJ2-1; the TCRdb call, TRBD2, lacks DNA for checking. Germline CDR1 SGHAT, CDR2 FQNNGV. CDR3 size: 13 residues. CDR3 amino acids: CASSAGLAFEQFF.

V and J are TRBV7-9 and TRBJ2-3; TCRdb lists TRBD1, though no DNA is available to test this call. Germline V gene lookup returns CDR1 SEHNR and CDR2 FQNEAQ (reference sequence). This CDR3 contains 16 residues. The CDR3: CASSTRDVPGPDTQYF.

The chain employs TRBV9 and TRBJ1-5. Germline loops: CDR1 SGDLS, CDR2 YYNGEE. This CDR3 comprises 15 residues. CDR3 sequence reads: CASSVGPAPNQPQHF.

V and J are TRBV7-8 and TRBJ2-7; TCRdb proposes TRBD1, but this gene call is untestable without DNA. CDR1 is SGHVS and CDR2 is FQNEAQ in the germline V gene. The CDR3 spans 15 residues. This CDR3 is CASSLSQGDSYEQYF.

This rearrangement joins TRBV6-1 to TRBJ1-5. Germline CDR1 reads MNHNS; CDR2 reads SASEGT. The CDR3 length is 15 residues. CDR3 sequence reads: CASSDDDGSNQPQHF.

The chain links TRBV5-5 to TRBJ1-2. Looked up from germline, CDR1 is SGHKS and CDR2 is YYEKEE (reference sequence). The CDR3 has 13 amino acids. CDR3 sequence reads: CASSLDTAYGYTF. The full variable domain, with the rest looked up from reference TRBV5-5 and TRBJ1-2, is DAGVTQSPTHLIKTRGQQVTLRCSPISGHKSVSWYQQVLGQGPQFIFQYYEKEERGRGNFPDRFSARQFPNYSSELNVNALLLGDSALYLCASSLDTAYGYTFGSGTRLTVV.

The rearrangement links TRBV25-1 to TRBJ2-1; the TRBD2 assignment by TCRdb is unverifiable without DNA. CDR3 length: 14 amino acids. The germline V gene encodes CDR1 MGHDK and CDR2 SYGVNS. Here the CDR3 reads CASSDTWTADEQFF. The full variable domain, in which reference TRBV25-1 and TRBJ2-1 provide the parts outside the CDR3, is EADIYQTPRYLVIGTGKKITLECSQTMGHDKMYWYQQDPGMELHLIHYSYGVNSTEKGDLSSESTVSRIRTEHFPLTLESARPSHTSQYLCASSDTWTADEQFFGPGTRLTVL.

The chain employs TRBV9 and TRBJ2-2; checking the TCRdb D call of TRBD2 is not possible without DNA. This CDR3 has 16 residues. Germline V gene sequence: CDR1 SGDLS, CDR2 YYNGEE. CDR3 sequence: CASSVTSGVSTGELFF.

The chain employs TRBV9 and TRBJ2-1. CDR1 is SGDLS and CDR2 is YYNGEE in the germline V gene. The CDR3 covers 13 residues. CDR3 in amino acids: CASSVGSYNEQFF. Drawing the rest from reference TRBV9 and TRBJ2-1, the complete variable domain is DSGVTQTPKHLITATGQRVTLRCSPRSGDLSVYWYQQSLDQGLQFLIQYYNGEERAKGNILERFSAQQFPDLHSELNLSSLELGDSALYFCASSVGSYNEQFFGPGTRLTVL.

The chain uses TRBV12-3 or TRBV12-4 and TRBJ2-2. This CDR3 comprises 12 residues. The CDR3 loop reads CASSPKPGELFF.

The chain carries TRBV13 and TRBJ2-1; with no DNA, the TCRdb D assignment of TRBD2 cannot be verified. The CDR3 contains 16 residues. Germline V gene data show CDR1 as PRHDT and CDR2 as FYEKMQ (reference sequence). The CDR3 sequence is CASSSRLSVGPNEQFF. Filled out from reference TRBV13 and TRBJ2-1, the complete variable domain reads AAGVIQSPRHLIKEKRETATLKCYPIPRHDTVYWYQQGPGQDPQFLISFYEKMQSDKGSIPDRFSAQQFSDYHSELNMSSLELGDSALYFCASSSRLSVGPNEQFFGPGTRLTVL.

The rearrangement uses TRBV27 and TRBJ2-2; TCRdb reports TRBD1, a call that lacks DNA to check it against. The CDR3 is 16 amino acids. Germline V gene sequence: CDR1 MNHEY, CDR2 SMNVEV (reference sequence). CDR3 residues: CASSTPGHTRTGELFF.

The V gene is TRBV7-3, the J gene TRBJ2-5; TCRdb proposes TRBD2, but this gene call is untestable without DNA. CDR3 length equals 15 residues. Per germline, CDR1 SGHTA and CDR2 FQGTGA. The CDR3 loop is CASSLRGTPQETQYF.

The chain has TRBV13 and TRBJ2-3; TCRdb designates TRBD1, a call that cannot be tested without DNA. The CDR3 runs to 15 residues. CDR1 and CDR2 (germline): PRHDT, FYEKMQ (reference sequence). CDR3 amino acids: CASSLNDLRGDTQYF.

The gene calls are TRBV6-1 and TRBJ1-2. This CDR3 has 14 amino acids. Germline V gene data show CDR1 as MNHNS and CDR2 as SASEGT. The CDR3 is CASSPNGANYGYTF.

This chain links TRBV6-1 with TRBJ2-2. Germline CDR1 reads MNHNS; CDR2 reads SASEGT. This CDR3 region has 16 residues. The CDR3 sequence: CASRPMIWGNTGELFF.